Below, 29 T cell receptor beta chains from the same sample are listed, as sequenced in a study of chemoradiotherapy in HPV16-positive cancers. This table comes from immunoSEQ multiplex PCR, and its TCRdb copy is limited to in-frame clones, with some not included. The sample consists of 7,000 or so clones, around 74% of them appearing once. Specimen collection occurred from a patient who underwent chemoradiotherapy. The receptors were gathered from a human donor with HPV-associated anogenital cancer.

This chain links TRBV19 with TRBJ1-1; 11 bases agree with TRBD1. Germline V gives CDR1 LNHDA, CDR2 SQIVND (reference sequence). This CDR3 region has 16 residues. The trim removed 3 bases at V and 5 bases at J, leaving 8 bases unmatched. The CDR3 here is CASSIRLGQGGTEAFF. CDR3 nucleotides: TGTGCCAGTAGTATTCGGCTGGGACAGGGGGGTACTGAAGCTTTCTTT.

The chain recombines TRBV27 with TRBJ1-3; perhaps TRBD1 as D (6 bases). Germline V gene lookup returns CDR1 MNHEY and CDR2 SMNVEV (reference sequence). V was pared by 3 bases and J by 2 bases, with 8 bases between. CDR3 length: 14 residues. The CDR3 DNA follows: TGTGCCAGCAGTTTGAGGGGGGCTGGAAACACCATATATTTT. It encodes CASSLRGAGNTIYF.

The J gene is TRBJ1-5, the V gene TRBV28; 7 nucleotides match TRBD1. Germline V gene sequence: CDR1 MDHEN, CDR2 SYDVKM. The CDR3 spans 19 residues. With 5 bases clipped from V and 0 bases from J, the junction kept 16 bases outside the gene matches. CDR3: CASSTRQGPRYYSNQPQHF. The DNA of the CDR3 is TGTGCCAGCAGTACCCGACAGGGACCAAGGTATTATAGCAATCAGCCCCAGCATTTT.

The chain couples TRBV28 to TRBJ1-2, with D hard to call. The CDR3 runs 12 residues. Trimming left V 6 bases short and J 1 base short, with 6 bases between. Germline V gene sequence: CDR1 MDHEN, CDR2 SYDVKM. This CDR3 is CASSSLNYGYTF. The CDR3 DNA reads as TGTGCCAGCAGCTCCCTTAACTATGGCTACACCTTC.

The sample holds a few counts of this clone. The chain recombines TRBV19 with TRBJ2-2, with unresolved D. V lost 7 bases and J 3 bases, leaving 15 bases between the germline ends. There are 15 residues in the CDR3. Germline-derived CDR1 and CDR2 are LNHDA and SQIVND (reference sequence). The CDR3 protein is CASILSPLDTGELFF. The CDR3, as DNA: TGTGCCAGTATCCTGAGCCCTTTGGACACCGGGGAGCTGTTTTTT.

The V call is TRBV2, the J call TRBJ1-1, with D possibly TRBD1 on 5 matching bases. Germline-derived CDR1 and CDR2 are SNHLY and FYNNEI. This CDR3 is 17 amino acids long. The V and J ends lost 4 bases and 5 bases respectively, with 23 bases between them. CDR3 loop: CASSAGGSGDPRTEAFF. The CDR3 coding sequence is TGTGCCAGCAGTGCTGGGGGAAGTGGGGATCCCAGAACTGAAGCTTTCTTT.

This clone has just a few counts. The chain carries TRBV30 and TRBJ2-2, with no clear D. V gave up 5 bases and J gave up 6 bases, with 7 bases separating them. CDR1 and CDR2 from the germline V gene are GTSNPN and SVGIG (reference sequence). The CDR3 extends over 11 amino acids. CDR3 amino acids: CAWSGPGELFF. CDR3 DNA sequence: TGTGCCTGGTCAGGCCCCGGGGAGCTGTTTTTT.

Written as DNA, the CDR3 is TGTGCCAGCAGTTACACGACAGGGGCCTATGGCTACACCTTC. Its protein product is CASSYTTGAYGYTF. V and J are TRBV28 and TRBJ1-2; TRBD1 agrees at 8 bases. Losses at the gene ends were 4 bases for V and 4 bases for J; bases not matched to a gene: 5. This CDR3 comprises 14 residues. The germline CDR1 and CDR2 sequences are MDHEN and SYDVKM.

The rearrangement uses TRBV18 and TRBJ1-2; D uncertain. Germline assignment: CDR1 KGHSH and CDR2 LQKENI. Trimming left V 3 bases short and J 2 bases short, with 7 bases between. The CDR3 extends over 13 amino acids. CDR3 nucleotide sequence: TGTGCCAGCTCACCTGAGGCCAACTATGGCTACACCTTC. Translated: CASSPEANYGYTF.

The CDR3 protein is CASARGGATDTQYF. CDR3 bases: TGTGCCAGCGCCCGGGGGGGGGCTACAGATACGCAGTATTTT. The J gene is TRBJ2-3, the V gene TRBV11-2; 8 positions agree with TRBD2. The J segment lost 3 bases and the V segment lost 8 bases, leaving 7 bases of the junction unmatched. This CDR3 has 14 amino acids. Germline values: CDR1 SGHAT, CDR2 FQNNGV.

The chain links TRBV5-1 to TRBJ2-1; tentatively, D is TRBD2 (6 bases). V gave up 0 bases and J gave up 8 bases, with 18 bases separating them. Germline-derived CDR1 and CDR2 are SGHRS and YFSETQ. The CDR3 totals 16 residues. The CDR3 reads CASSLAPGRGIDEQFF. CDR3 nucleotides: TGCGCCAGCAGCTTGGCCCCGGGGCGGGGTATAGATGAGCAGTTCTTC.

The chain is built from TRBV19 and TRBJ1-2; 8 bases match TRBD1. The CDR3 consists of 13 residues. Trimming at V came to 6 bases and at J to 3 bases, leaving 3 bases not matched to a gene. CDR1 and CDR2 (germline): LNHDA, SQIVND (reference sequence). CDR3 amino acids: CASSDRGDYGYTF. In DNA, the CDR3 is TGTGCCAGTAGCGACAGGGGCGACTATGGCTACACCTTC.

The rearrangement joins TRBV15 to TRBJ1-4; 9 bases align to TRBD1. Germline CDR1 is LNHNV and CDR2 is YYDKDF (reference sequence). Trimming at V came to 2 bases and at J to 7 bases, leaving 11 bases not matched to a gene. The CDR3 is made up of 17 amino acids. CDR3 sequence: CATSRTGGANPIEKLFF. Here the CDR3 DNA reads TGTGCCACCAGCAGAACAGGGGGCGCGAATCCGATTGAAAAACTGTTTTTT.

The chain links TRBV30 to TRBJ2-3; tentatively, D is TRBD1 or TRBD2 (6 bases each). V lost 1 base and J lost 1, with 9 bases in between. Germline loops: CDR1 GTSNPN, CDR2 SVGIG (reference sequence). The CDR3 runs to 14 residues. The CDR3, as DNA: TGTGCCTGGAGTGGAGGGGGGCGCACAGATACGCAGTATTTT. It specifies CAWSGGGRTDTQYF.

The V gene is TRBV10-1, the J gene TRBJ1-1; D not resolved. Germline-derived CDR1 and CDR2 are WNHNN and SYGVQD (reference sequence). Trimming took off 0 bases at V and 4 bases at J, with 6 bases between the two ends. This CDR3 contains 13 residues. The CDR3 sequence is CASSESYSTEAFF. In nucleotides, the CDR3 is TGCGCCAGCAGTGAGTCGTACAGCACTGAAGCTTTCTTT.

The chain links TRBV25-1 to TRBJ1-6; unclear D gene. CDR1 is MGHDK and CDR2 is SYGVNS in the germline V gene. The CDR3 runs to 14 residues. Trimming cost V 1 base and J 7 bases, with 8 bases left between them. The CDR3 sequence: CASSEFLWNSPLHF. Here the CDR3 DNA reads TGTGCCAGCAGTGAATTCTTGTGGAATTCACCCCTCCACTTT.

V is TRBV5-1 and J is TRBJ1-2; D call uncertain. Germline V gene sequence: CDR1 SGHRS, CDR2 YFSETQ. The CDR3 spans 14 residues. Trimming shortened V by 0 bases and J by 8 bases, and 14 bases separated the two germline ends. The CDR3: CASSLVADSGGYTF. CDR3 coding DNA: TGCGCCAGCAGCTTGGTGGCGGACTCCGGAGGCTACACCTTC. The full variable domain, its missing parts supplied by reference TRBV5-1 and TRBJ1-2, is KAGVTQTPRYLIKTRGQQVTLSCSPISGHRSVSWYQQTPGQGLQFLFEYFSETQRNKGNFPGRFSGRQFSNSRSEMNVSTLELGDSALYLCASSLVADSGGYTFGSGTRLTVV.

The chain joins TRBV11-2 to TRBJ1-2, with 10 positions matching TRBD1. The ends lost 5 bases at V and 5 bases at J; junction bases unmatched: 8. The germline gives CDR1 SGHAT, CDR2 FQNNGV. The CDR3 loop spans 15 amino acids. CDR3 DNA: TGTGCCAGCAGCAGAGCTGGGACAGGGGTTTATGGCTACACCTTC. This codes for CASSRAGTGVYGYTF.

V usage is TRBV28 and J usage is TRBJ1-3; possible D gene TRBD1, 6 bases. V lost 1 base, J lost 4 bases, and 11 bases lay in between. The CDR3 totals 15 residues. CDR1 and CDR2 from the germline V gene are MDHEN and SYDVKM. CDR3 region: CASSLLGHLGNTIYF. In DNA, the CDR3 is TGTGCCAGCAGTTTATTGGGACACCTCGGAAACACCATATATTTT.

This clone was found a few times. The CDR3 region is CASSQDSRGQGVGNTIYF. The CDR3 DNA is TGTGCCAGCAGCCAAGATTCGAGGGGACAGGGGGTTGGAAACACCATATATTTT. The chain has TRBV4-2 and TRBJ1-3; 11 nucleotides align to TRBD1. V was pared by 0 bases and J by 3 bases, with 7 bases of the junction left unmatched. The length of the CDR3 is 18 residues. The germline V gene encodes CDR1 LGHNA and CDR2 YNFKEQ.

In DNA, the CDR3 is TGTGCCAGCAGCCACTTGGGGGACAGAGCCTACGAGCAGTACTTC. Translation gives CASSHLGDRAYEQYF. The rearrangement joins TRBV4-2 to TRBJ2-7, with 7 bases fitting TRBD1. V shed 3 bases, J shed 2 bases, and the junction held 7 bases outside the gene matches. This CDR3 has 15 amino acids. CDR1 and CDR2 (germline): LGHNA, YNFKEQ.

The V and J genes are TRBV7-6 and TRBJ2-1, with D tentatively TRBD1 (5 bases). Germline V gene lookup returns CDR1 SGHVS and CDR2 FNYEAQ. CDR3 length: 17 amino acids. The V gene lost 5 bases and the J gene lost 4 bases, with 21 bases spanning the gap. The CDR3 reads CASSPWGRPRAYNEQFF. DNA of the CDR3: TGTGCCAGCAGCCCTTGGGGCAGGCCCCGGGCTTACAATGAGCAGTTCTTC.

In its sample, this clone was seen a few times. The chain joins TRBV7-3 to TRBJ2-7; unclear D gene. The CDR3 is 13 residues long. Germline CDR1 reads SGHTA; CDR2 reads FQGTGA. Trimming removed 1 base from V and 6 bases from J, with 10 bases in between. The CDR3 DNA reads as TGTGCCAGCAGCTTAAAGCTGGGCGGCGAGCAGTACTTC. The encoded protein is CASSLKLGGEQYF.

This clone came up a few times. V gene TRBV7-2 combines with J gene TRBJ1-1; 8 positions match TRBD1. The CDR3 contains 14 residues. Germline trimming cut 0 bases from V and 6 bases from J; bases unmatched to any gene: 3. Germline assignment: CDR1 SGHTA and CDR2 FQGNSA. The CDR3 bases are TGTGCCAGCAGCTTAGCCGTACAGGGGGCTGAAGCTTTCTTT. Amino acid sequence: CASSLAVQGAEAFF.

The chain combines TRBV18 with TRBJ1-4; D is uncertain. Per the germline V gene, CDR1 is KGHSH and CDR2 is LQKENI. Trimming left V 5 bases short and J 2 bases short, with 3 bases between. The CDR3 has 12 amino acids. This CDR3 is CASSITNEKLFF. For the CDR3, the DNA is TGTGCCAGCTCAATCACTAATGAAAAACTGTTTTTT.

V and J are TRBV7-8 and TRBJ1-1; tentative D call: TRBD1 (6 bases). The V gene lost 5 bases and the J gene lost 4 bases, with 20 bases spanning the gap. The length of the CDR3 is 16 residues. Germline V gene lookup returns CDR1 SGHVS and CDR2 FQNEAQ. The DNA for the CDR3 is TGTGCCAGCAGCGCTAACAGCAGGAGGGGGGCCACTGAAGCTTTCTTT. Translation gives CASSANSRRGATEAFF.

The V and J genes are TRBV28 and TRBJ1-2; 7 nucleotides match TRBD1. V gave up 2 bases and J gave up 4 bases; unmatched junction bases: 10. The CDR3 runs to 16 residues. Per the germline V gene, CDR1 is MDHEN and CDR2 is SYDVKM. The CDR3: CASSLQGVGQIYGYTF. The CDR3 coding sequence is TGTGCCAGCAGTTTACAAGGAGTGGGACAGATCTATGGCTACACCTTC.

The chain recombines TRBV19 with TRBJ2-1; the D gene is possibly TRBD1 (6 bases). Trimming removed 5 bases at V and 0 bases at J, with 11 bases between. Germline lookup yields CDR1 LNHDA and CDR2 SQIVND (reference sequence). CDR3 length equals 15 residues. CDR3 sequence (DNA): TGTGCCAGTAGTTTTCACAGGGCCTCCTACAATGAGCAGTTCTTC. Translating it yields CASSFHRASYNEQFF.

The chain uses TRBV11-2 and TRBJ2-1; D is perhaps TRBD2 (6 bases). Looked up from germline, CDR1 is SGHAT and CDR2 is FQNNGV. V was cut by 1 base and J by 3 bases, with 13 bases left in between. The CDR3 loop spans 16 amino acids. CDR3 amino acids: CASSLGSGTDYNEQFF. Written as DNA, the CDR3 is TGTGCCAGCAGCTTAGGTTCGGGGACTGACTACAATGAGCAGTTCTTC.